The T cell receptor (beta chain) under discussion was sequenced for a study of cytomegalovirus exposure and HLA in healthy donors. Study-wide points: The authors later linked a missense DCLRE1C variant to TCR beta V- and J-gene trimming. A later analysis reportedly identified an Asian-associated ancestry cluster as carrying fewer N-insertions than the roughly 600-donor mean. In vitro work confirmed that three CMV-associated chains recognize CMV antigens.

CDR3 length: 15 residues. V was trimmed by 2 bases and J by 3 bases, leaving 13 bases between them. CDR1 is SGHTA and CDR2 is FQGNSA in the germline V gene. This clone was counted a single time. Its antigen is not identified. Amplification used 60 Vbeta primers and 13 Jbeta primers. Libraries were prepared by immunoSEQ multiplex PCR; TCRdb keeps only in-frame clonotypes and omits some of them. The sample consists of some 62,000 clones, around 87% of them appearing once. The chain couples TRBV7-2 to TRBJ1-2, with D possibly matching TRBD1 (6 bases). Sequencing input: PBMCs. The clonotype was recovered from a man in his late teens or twenties in good health and CMV-seronegative. CDR3 nucleotide sequence: TGTGCCAGCAGCTTATTTAAGACAGGTGACTATGGCTACACCTTC. Its protein product is CASSLFKTGDYGYTF.